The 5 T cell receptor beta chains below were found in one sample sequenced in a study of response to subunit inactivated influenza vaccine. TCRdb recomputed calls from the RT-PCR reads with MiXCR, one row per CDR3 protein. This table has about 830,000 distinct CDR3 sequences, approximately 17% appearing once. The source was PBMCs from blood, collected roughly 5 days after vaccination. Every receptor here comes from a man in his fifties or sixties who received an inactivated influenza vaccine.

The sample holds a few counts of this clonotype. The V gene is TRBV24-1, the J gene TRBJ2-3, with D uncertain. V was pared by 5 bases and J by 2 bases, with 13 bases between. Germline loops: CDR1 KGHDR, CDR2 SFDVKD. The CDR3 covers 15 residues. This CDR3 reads CATSGAKGNTDTQYF. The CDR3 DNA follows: TGTGCCACCAGTGGGGCCAAAGGAAACACAGATACGCAGTATTTT.

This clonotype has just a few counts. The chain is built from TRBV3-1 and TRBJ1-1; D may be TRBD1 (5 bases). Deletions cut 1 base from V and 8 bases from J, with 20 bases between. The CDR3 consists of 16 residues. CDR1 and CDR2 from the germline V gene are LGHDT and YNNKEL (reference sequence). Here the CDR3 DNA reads TGTGCCAGCAGCCAAGCTCGCACAATCCGGGGGGGAGAAGCTTTCTTT. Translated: CASSQARTIRGGEAFF.

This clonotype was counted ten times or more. The CDR3 region is CSARPRSYNEQFF. In nucleotides, the CDR3 is TGCAGTGCTAGGCCCCGCTCCTACAATGAGCAGTTCTTC. The chain joins TRBV20-1 to TRBJ2-1; D gene ambiguous. The V and J ends lost 3 bases and 0 bases respectively, with 6 bases between them. The germline gives CDR1 DFQATT, CDR2 SNEGSKA (reference sequence). The CDR3 totals 13 residues.

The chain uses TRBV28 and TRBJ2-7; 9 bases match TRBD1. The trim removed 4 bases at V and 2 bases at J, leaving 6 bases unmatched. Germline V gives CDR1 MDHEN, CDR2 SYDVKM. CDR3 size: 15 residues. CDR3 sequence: CASSSRDRATYEQYF. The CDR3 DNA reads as TGTGCCAGCAGTTCCCGGGACAGGGCTACCTACGAGCAGTACTTC.

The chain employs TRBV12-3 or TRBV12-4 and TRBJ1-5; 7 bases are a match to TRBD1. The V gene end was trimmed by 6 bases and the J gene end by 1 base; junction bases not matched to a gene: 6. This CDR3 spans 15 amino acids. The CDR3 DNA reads TGTGCCAGCAGAATGACAGGGTCGAGCAATCAGCCCCAGCATTTT. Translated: CASRMTGSSNQPQHF.